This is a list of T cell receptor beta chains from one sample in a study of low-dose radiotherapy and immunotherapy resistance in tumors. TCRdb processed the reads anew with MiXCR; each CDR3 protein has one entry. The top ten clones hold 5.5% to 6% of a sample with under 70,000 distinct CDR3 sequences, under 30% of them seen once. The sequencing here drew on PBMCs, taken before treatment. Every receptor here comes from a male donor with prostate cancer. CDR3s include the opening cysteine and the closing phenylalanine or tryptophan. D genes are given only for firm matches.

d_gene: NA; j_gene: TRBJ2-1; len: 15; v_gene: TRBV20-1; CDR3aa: CSAYPNFAQYNEQFF
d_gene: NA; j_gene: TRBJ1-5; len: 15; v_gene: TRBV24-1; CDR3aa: CATSDRVDSNQPQHF
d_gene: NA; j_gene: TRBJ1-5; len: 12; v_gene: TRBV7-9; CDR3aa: CASSTSSGPQHF
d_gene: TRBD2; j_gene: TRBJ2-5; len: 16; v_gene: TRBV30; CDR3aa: CAWSVGLAGSMETQYF
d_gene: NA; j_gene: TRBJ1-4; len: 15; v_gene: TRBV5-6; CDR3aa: CASSFRQLGGEKLFF
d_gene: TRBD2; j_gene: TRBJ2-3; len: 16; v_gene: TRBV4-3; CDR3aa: CASSQSGLADTDTQYF
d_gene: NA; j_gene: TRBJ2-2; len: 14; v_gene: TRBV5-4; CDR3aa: CASSPEALSGELFF
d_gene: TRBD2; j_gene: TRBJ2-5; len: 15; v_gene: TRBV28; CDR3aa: CASSFTGLRRETQYF
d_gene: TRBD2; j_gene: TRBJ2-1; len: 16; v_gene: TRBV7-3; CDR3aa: CASSSSGTSAGDEQFF
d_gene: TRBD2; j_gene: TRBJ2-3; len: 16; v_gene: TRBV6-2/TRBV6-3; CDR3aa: CASSSGLAGLPDTQYF
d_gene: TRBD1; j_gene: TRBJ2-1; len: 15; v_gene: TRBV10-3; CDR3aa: CAISDSDRGVNEQFF
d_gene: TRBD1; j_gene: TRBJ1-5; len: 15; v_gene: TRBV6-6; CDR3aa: CASVGPTGTGQPQHF
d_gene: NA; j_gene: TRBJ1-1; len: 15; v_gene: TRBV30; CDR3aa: CASSGRGRMNTEAFF
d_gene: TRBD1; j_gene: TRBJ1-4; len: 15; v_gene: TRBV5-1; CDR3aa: CASSIRQGTYEKLFF
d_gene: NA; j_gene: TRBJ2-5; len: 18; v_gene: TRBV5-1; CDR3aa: CASSPDPVRLGVMETQYF
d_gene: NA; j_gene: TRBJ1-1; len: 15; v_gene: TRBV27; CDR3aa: CASSLWGAVSTEAFF